This note documents a single T cell receptor (beta chain) sequence. These data come from a study of blood T cell repertoires in COVID-19. Study information: Whether acute or convalescent, the COVID-19 samples came from the United States, Italy and Spain. The analysed material was cDNA or gDNA that came from T cells, B-cell-depleted T cells, or PBMCs.

The length of the CDR3 is 15 residues. V was pared by 4 bases and J by 2 bases, with 5 bases of the junction left unmatched. From germline, CDR1 is SGHNT and CDR2 YYREEE (reference sequence). Under the authors' procedure: Amplifying reference gene primers gave estimates of nucleated cell counts. Sequencing used immunoSEQ multiplex PCR; TCRdb keeps in-frame clones, though not all of them. The D gene and trimming were derived from the DNA, and the V and J assignments and clone size from that table. The table shows about 300,000 clones, with 89% occurring only once. The sequence came from a man aged 18 to 30 who had recovered from COVID-19. The chain carries TRBV5-4 and TRBJ2-5; 10 bases match TRBD2. Sequencing was performed on peripheral blood. The DNA for the CDR3 is TGTGCCAGCAGCCTGAAACTAGCGGGGCAAGAGACCCAGTACTTC. Protein sequence: CASSLKLAGQETQYF.